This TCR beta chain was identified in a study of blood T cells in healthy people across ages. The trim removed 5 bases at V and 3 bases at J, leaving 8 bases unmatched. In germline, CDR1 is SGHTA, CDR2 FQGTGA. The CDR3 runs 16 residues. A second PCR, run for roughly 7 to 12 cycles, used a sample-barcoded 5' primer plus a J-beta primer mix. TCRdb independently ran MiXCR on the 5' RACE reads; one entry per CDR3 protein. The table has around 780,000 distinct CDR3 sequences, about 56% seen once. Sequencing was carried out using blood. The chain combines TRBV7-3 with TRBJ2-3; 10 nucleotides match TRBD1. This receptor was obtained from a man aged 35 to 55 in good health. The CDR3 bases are TGTGCCAGCAGCCTACTCGGGACAGGGGAAACAGATACGCAGTATTTT. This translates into CASSLLGTGETDTQYF.